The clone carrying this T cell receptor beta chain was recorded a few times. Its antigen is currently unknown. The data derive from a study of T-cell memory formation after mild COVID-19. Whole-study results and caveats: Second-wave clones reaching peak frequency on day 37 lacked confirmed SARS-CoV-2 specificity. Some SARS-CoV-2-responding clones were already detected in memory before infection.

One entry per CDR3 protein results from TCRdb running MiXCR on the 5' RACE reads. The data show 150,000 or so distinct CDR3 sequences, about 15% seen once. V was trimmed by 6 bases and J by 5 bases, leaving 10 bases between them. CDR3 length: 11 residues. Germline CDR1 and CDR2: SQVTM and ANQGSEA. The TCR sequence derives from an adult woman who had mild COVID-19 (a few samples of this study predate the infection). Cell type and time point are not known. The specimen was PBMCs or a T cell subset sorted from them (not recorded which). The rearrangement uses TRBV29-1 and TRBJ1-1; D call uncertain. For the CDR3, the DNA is TGCAGCGTGAGGGTTTTAACTGAAGCTTTCTTT. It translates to CSVRVLTEAFF. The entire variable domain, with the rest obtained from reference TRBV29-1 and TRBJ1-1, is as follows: SAVISQKPSRDICQRGTSLTIQCQVDSQVTMMFWYRQQPGQSLTLIATANQGSEATYESGFVIDKFPISRPNLTFSTLTVSNMSPEDSSIYLCSVRVLTEAFFGQGTRLTVV.